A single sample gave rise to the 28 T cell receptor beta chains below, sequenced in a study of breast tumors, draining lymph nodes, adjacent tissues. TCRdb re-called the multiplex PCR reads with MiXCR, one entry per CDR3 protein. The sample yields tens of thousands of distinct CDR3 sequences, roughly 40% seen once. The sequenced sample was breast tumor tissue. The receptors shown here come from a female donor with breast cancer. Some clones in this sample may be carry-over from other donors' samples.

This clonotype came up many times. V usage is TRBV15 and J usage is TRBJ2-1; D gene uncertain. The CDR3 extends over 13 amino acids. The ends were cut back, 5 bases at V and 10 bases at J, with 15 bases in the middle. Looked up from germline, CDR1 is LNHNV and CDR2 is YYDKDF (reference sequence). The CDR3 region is CATSPSGLGEQFF. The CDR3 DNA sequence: TGTGCCACCAGCCCATCCGGGTTAGGCGAGCAGTTCTTC.

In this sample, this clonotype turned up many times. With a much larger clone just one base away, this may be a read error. The CDR3 reads CASSHARAAPPHF. The CDR3 DNA sequence: TGTGCCAGCAGTCACGCCAGGGCCGCACCTCCCCACTTT. This sequence joins TRBV6-5 and TRBJ1-6; tentatively, D is TRBD1 (5 bases). The CDR3 runs 13 residues. With 5 bases removed from V and 18 bases from J, the gap between germline ends came to 20 bases. Germline V gene sequence: CDR1 MNHEY, CDR2 SVGAGI.

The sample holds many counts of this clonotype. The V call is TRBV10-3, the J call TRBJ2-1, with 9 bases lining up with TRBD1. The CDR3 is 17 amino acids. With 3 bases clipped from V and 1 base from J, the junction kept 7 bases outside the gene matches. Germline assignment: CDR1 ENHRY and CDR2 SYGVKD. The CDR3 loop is CAISDTGGIGSYNEQFF. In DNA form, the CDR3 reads TGTGCCATCAGTGACACAGGGGGCATAGGATCCTACAATGAGCAGTTCTTC.

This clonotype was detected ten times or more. The CDR3 protein is CASSSQASSYNEQFF. In DNA, the CDR3 is TGTGCCAGCAGCTCCCAGGCGAGCTCCTACAATGAGCAGTTCTTC. The chain employs TRBV7-3 and TRBJ2-1; no clear D gene. CDR1 SGHTA and CDR2 FQGTGA come from the germline V gene. The CDR3 extends over 15 amino acids. Trimming shortened V by 4 bases and J by 0 bases, and 10 bases separated the two germline ends.

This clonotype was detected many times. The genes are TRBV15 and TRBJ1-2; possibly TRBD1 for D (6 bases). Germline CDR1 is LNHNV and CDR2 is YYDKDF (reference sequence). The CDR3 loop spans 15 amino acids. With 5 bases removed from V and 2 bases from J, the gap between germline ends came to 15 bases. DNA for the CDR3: TGTGCCACCAGCTCCAAGAGGGGGGTAAACTATGGCTACACCTTC. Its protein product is CATSSKRGVNYGYTF.

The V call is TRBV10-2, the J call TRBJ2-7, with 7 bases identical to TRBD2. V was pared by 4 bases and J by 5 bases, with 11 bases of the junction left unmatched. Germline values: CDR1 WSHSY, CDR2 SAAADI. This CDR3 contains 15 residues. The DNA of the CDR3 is TGCGCCAGCAGTGGGTCATCAGCGGGGAGGGACGAGCAGTACTTC. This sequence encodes CASSGSSAGRDEQYF.

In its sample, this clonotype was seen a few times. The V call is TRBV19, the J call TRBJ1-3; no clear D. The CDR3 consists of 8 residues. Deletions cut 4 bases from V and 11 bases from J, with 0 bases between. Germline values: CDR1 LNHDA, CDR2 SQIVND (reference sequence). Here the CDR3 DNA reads TGTGCCAGTAGTACCATATATTTT. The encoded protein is CASSTIYF.

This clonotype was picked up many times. The CDR3 here is CASSGGLAGGNAYEQYF. The CDR3, as DNA: TGTGCCAGCAGTGGGGGACTAGCGGGAGGTAACGCCTACGAGCAGTACTTC. V usage is TRBV25-1 and J usage is TRBJ2-7, with 15 bases lining up with TRBD2. This CDR3 comprises 17 residues. From germline, CDR1 is MGHDK and CDR2 SYGVNS. Trimming cost V 4 bases and J 2 bases; bases outside gene matches: 6.

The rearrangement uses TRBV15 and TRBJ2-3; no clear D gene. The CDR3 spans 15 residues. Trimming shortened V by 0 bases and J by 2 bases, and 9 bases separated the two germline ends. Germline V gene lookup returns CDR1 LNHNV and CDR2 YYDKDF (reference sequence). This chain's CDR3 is CATSRDLTLTDTQYF. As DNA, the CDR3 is TGTGCCACCAGCAGAGATCTGACTCTCACAGATACGCAGTATTTT.

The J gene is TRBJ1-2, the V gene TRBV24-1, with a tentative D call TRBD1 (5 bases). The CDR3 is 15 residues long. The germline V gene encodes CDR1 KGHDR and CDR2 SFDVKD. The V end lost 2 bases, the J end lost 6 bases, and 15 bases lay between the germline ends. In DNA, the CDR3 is TGTGCCACCAGTGATTCAGGGACGGACCCCGATGGCTACACCTTC. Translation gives CATSDSGTDPDGYTF.

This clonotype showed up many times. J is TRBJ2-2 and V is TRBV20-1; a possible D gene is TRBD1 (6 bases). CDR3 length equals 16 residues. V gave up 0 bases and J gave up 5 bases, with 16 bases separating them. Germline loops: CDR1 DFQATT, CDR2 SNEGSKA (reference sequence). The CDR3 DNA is TGCAGTGCTAGAGATTCTTCCGGGACACTTACCGGGGAGCTGTTTTTT. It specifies CSARDSSGTLTGELFF.

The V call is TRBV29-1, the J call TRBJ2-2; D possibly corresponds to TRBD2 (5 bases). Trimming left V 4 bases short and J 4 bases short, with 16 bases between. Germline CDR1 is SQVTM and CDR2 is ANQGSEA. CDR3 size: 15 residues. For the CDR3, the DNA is TGCAGCGTTGCGGAGAGCGGAGAAAGCACCGGGGAGCTGTTTTTT. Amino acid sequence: CSVAESGESTGELFF.

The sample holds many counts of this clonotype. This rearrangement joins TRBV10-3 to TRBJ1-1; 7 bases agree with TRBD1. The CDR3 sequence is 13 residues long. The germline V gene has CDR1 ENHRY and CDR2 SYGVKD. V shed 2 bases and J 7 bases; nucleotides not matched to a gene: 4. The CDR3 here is CAISEARDSEAFF. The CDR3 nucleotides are TGTGCCATCAGTGAGGCCCGGGACAGTGAAGCTTTCTTT.

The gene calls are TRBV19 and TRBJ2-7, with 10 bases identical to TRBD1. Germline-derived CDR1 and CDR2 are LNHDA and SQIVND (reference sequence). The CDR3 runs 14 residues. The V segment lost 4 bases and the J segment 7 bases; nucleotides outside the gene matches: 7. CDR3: CASSRGQGESEQYF. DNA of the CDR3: TGTGCCAGTAGTAGAGGACAGGGGGAATCGGAGCAGTACTTC.

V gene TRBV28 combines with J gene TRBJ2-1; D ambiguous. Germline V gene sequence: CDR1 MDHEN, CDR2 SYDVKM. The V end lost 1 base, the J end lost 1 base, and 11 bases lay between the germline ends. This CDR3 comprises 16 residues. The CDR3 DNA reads TGTGCCAGCAGTTTATCGGGCTTGGGGTCCTACAATGAGCAGTTCTTC. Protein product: CASSLSGLGSYNEQFF.

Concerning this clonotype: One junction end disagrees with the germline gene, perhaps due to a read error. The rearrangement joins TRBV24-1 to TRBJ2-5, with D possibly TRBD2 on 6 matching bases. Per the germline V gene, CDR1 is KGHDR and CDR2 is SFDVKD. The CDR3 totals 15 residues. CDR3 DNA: TGTGCCATCAGTGATTTGTCTGCGGGACAAGAGACCCAGTACTTC. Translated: CAISDLSAGQETQYF.

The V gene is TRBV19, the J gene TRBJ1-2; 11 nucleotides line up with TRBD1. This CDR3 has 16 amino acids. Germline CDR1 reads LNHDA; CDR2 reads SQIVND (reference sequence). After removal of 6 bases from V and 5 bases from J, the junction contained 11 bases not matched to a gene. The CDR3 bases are TGTGCCAGTAGCCCACGGGGGACAGGGGGGCGATATGGCTACACCTTC. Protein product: CASSPRGTGGRYGYTF.

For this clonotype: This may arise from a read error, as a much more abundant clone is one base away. The DNA for the CDR3 is TGTGCCAGCAGTCAACCCACAGGGTGCATTCAGCCCCAGCATTTT. This translates into CASSQPTGCIQPQHF. The chain has TRBV6-5 and TRBJ1-5; D might be TRBD1 (6 bases). Germline CDR1 reads MNHEY; CDR2 reads SVGAGI. The CDR3 totals 15 residues. V shed 5 bases and J shed 6 bases, with 17 bases lying between them.

The CDR3 protein is CASSLPSGEGAQYF. CDR3 coding DNA: TGTGCCAGCAGCTTACCTAGCGGGGAGGGTGCGCAGTATTTT. V is TRBV7-2 and J is TRBJ2-3; TRBD2 matches at 9 bases. This CDR3 has 14 amino acids. Germline assignment: CDR1 SGHTA and CDR2 FQGNSA. The J segment lost 10 bases and the V segment lost 2 bases, leaving 7 bases of the junction unmatched.

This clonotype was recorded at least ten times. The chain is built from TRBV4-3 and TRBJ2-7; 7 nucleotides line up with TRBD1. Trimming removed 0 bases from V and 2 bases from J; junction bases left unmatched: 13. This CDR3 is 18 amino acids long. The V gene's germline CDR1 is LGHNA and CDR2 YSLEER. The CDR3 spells CASSQDLIGQEETYEQYF. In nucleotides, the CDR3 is TGCGCCAGCAGCCAAGATCTTATCGGACAGGAGGAAACCTACGAGCAGTACTTC.

This CDR3 is CSAMTGDSPLHF. CDR3 nucleotide sequence: TGCAGTGCTATGACGGGCGATTCACCCCTCCACTTT. The chain couples TRBV20-1 to TRBJ1-6; D remains unclear. Germline V gene lookup returns CDR1 DFQATT and CDR2 SNEGSKA (reference sequence). There are 12 residues in the CDR3. Trimming removed 4 bases at V and 8 bases at J, with 9 bases between.

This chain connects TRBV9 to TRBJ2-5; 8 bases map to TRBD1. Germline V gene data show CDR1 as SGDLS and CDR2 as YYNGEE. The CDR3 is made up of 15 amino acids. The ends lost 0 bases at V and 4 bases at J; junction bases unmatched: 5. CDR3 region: CASSVGQGMVETQYF. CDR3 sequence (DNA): TGTGCCAGCAGCGTAGGACAGGGGATGGTAGAGACCCAGTACTTC.

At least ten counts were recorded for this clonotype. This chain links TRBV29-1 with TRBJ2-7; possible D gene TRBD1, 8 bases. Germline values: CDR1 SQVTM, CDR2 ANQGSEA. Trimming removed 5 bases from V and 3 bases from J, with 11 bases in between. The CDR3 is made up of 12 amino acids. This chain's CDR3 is CSVSGTGYEQYF. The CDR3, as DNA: TGCAGCGTTAGCGGGACAGGCTACGAGCAGTACTTC.

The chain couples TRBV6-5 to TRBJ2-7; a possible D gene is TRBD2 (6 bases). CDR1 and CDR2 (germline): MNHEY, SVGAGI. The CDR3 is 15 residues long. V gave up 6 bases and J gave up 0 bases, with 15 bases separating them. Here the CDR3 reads CASRGRDSLSYEQYF. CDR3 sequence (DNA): TGTGCCAGCAGGGGCCGGGACTCGCTCTCCTACGAGCAGTACTTC.

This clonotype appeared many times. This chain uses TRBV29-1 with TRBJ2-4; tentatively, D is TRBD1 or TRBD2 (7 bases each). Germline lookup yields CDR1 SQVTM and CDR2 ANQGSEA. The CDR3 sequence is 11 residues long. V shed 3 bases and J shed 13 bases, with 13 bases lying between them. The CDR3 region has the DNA TGCAGCGTTGAGGAGCGGGACAGACAGTACTTC. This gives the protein CSVEERDRQYF.

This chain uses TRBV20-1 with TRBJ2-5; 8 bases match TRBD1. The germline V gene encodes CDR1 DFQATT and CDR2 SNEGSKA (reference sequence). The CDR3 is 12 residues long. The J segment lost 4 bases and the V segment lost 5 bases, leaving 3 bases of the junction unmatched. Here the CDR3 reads CSAQDRAETQYF. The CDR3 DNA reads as TGCAGTGCTCAGGACAGGGCAGAGACCCAGTACTTC.

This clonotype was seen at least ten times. The CDR3 sequence: CASSLGEVGEQYF. The CDR3 DNA reads as TGTGCCAGCAGCTTAGGGGAGGTGGGCGAGCAGTACTTC. The chain recombines TRBV6-1 with TRBJ2-7; perhaps TRBD2 as D (6 bases). The CDR3 runs to 13 residues. Per the germline V gene, CDR1 is MNHNS and CDR2 is SASEGT. The V and J ends lost 6 bases and 6 bases respectively, with 15 bases between them.

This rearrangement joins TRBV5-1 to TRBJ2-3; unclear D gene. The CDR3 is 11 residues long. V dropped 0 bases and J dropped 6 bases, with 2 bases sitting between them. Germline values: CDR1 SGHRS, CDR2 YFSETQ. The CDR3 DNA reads TGCGCCAGCAGCTTGGAGGATACGCAGTATTTT. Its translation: CASSLEDTQYF.